The source of this T cell receptor (beta chain) is a study of T-cell memory formation after mild COVID-19 (dated by TCRdb to the early 2020s). About the full investigation: TCR sequence clusters from the two donors were found to be largely donor specific. In a couple of donors, T-cell clones that expanded and contracted after mild COVID-19 were tracked by sequencing TCRalpha and TCRbeta repertoires over time. Two young, previously healthy adult volunteers, one female and one male, were included in the cohort.

The CDR3 runs 14 residues from the cysteine to the phenylalanine. Of all the DNA, just the CDR3 is kept, 42 bases in frame from base 1. CDR1 and CDR2 are drawn from the germline V gene: SGDLS, YYNGEE. V drops 4 bases and J drops 6 bases, leaving 15 bases in between. Data came from an Illumina NovaSeq 6000. TCRalpha and TCRbeta cDNA libraries were constructed by 5'RACE with constant-segment primers, with sample barcodes and unique molecular identifiers being introduced. RNA was extracted from every sample with Trizol reagent. Library amplification was performed in two PCR steps, and a second sample barcode and Illumina TruSeq adapters were introduced in the second step. Libraries were sequenced on an Illumina NovaSeq with 2 x 150 bp paired-end reads. As for the authors' bioinformatics: Reads were demultiplexed and collapsed into UMI-guided consensus sequences with migec v1.2.7. Using mixcr v2.1.11, the UMI consensuses were aligned to TRA and TRB V and J templates and assembled into clonotypes. A clonotype was counted as expanded or contracted only if both edgeR and NoisET called the change significant, with noise models trained on biological replicates. For edgeR calls, the cutoffs were a false discovery rate-adjusted p below 0.01 and a log2 fold-change threshold of 1. As an exploratory analysis of dynamics, max-normalized trajectories of the 1000 most abundant clonotypes were examined with PCA combined with hierarchical clustering. The CD4 or CD8 phenotype of responding clones was assigned using the separately sequenced CD4+ and CD8+ repertoires. Using fastp at Q25 and MiXCR, TCRdb reprocessed the public reads and kept productive beta chains. Rows are combined by CDR3 protein, so each entry shows the most common genes and DNA. The V and J calls were not made by the authors but by TCRdb's processing. Counted in this sample were roughly 180,000 distinct CDR3 sequences; about 9.9% of them appeared once. 3.5% to 4.5% of the sample lies in the top ten.

On this clonotype: Its antigen target is currently unknown. There are no base qualities to consult, and no much larger clone falls within one base.

PBMCs were isolated by Ficoll-Paque density gradient centrifugation. The paper's findings and limits, for the study overall: SARS-CoV-2 specificity of the second-wave clones peaking on day 37 was not confirmed. Some responding clones were detected in pre-infection memory, which suggested that pre-existing cross-reactive memory T cells had joined the SARS-CoV-2 response. Contracting CD4+ clones appeared mostly in the CM and EM memory subsets, whereas CD8+ clones were enriched in EMRA. From day 15 to 85, contracting clones showed balanced CD4/CD8 phenotypes, whereas a second wave of clones that expanded from day 15 to 37 leaned towards CD4+. The study included only a couple of mild cases, and larger cohorts that include severe cases with pre-infection samples were judged to be necessary.

In this chain, TRBV9 is recombined with TRBJ2-3, with no confident D gene call. The sequence came from a man younger than 35 who had mild COVID-19 (a few samples of this study predate the infection). The sample titles of this study are shuffled in the database, so cell type and time point are left out; the donor was told from shared clones. Sequencing was done on a sample of PBMCs or a T cell subset sorted from them (not recorded which). This receptor has the CDR3 CASSLSPSPDTQYF. In nucleotide form, the sequence is TGTGCCAGCAGCCTCTCTCCGTCGCCTGATACGCAGTATTTT.